This TCR beta chain originates from a study of T cells after yellow fever vaccination. The study, taken as a whole, reports: Clonotypes found in both CD4 and CD8 compartments made up a small share. Post-booster reappearance was seen for most primary-vaccination clones (around 96% CD4, roughly 91% CD8).

MiXCR was run by TCRdb on the 5' RACE reads, yielding one entry per CDR3 protein. This table holds approximately 550,000 distinct CDR3 sequences, 19% found once. This clonotype was counted at least ten times. What it recognizes is unknown. There are 13 residues in the CDR3. Per the germline V gene, CDR1 is SQVTM and CDR2 is ANQGSEA. Trimming cost V 6 bases and J 4 bases; bases outside gene matches: 5. The origin of this receptor is a young man who received the YFV17D yellow fever vaccine. The chain joins TRBV29-1 to TRBJ2-7, with 11 bases identical to TRBD2. Specimen: PBMCs, collected 15 days after the yellow fever booster vaccination. The DNA for the CDR3 is TGCAGCGTGGGGACTAGCGGCGTTTACGAGCAGTACTTC. Encoded protein: CSVGTSGVYEQYF.